This T cell receptor (beta chain) appears in the sequencing data of a study of blood T cell repertoires in COVID-19 (dated by TCRdb to the early 2020s). General notes on the study: Samples covering the acute and convalescent phases of COVID-19 were provided by collaborators in the United States, Italy and Spain. The repertoires were released in a freely available public database intended as a resource for research on the immune response to SARS-CoV-2. The dataset comprised deeply sampled blood TCRbeta repertoires from subjects exposed to, actively infected with, or recovered from COVID-19. The samples were drawn from two sources: the first 160 participants of the ongoing ImmuneRACE study, and 1,000 to 1,500 subjects contributed by 6 global collaborators. The prospective study material was composed of cDNA or gDNA derived from T cells, B-cell-depleted T cells, or PBMCs. Nearly every sample came with metadata listing a de-identified subject ID, COVID-19 status, age in years and sex. Where HLA class I and class II types were available, the types were taken from metadata supplied by the sample provider, not from assay-based typing.

Collaborating institutions collected whole blood in K2EDTA tubes following their own protocols. For TCRbeta analysis, collaborators shipped samples in one of three forms: frozen whole blood, isolated PBMCs, or DNA extracted from either of those sample types. Per the germline V gene (reference sequence), LNHDA is the CDR1 and SQIVND is the CDR2. Inclusive of the bounding cysteine and phenylalanine, the CDR3 is 14 residues long. Only the CDR3 region is kept as DNA, spanning 42 bases read in frame from base 1. Compared with germline, V lacks 3 bases and J lacks 7 bases; bases without a gene match: 5. Here is what the overall study found, with its caveats: Clinical and demographic metadata were provided uncurated, with the amount varying by source and participant.

With respect to this clone: The antigen it binds to is not known. No base qualities exist here, and no much larger clone lies one base off it.

TCRbeta CDR3 regions were amplified from genomic DNA by means of the immunoSEQ Assay, a bias-controlled multiplex PCR. The paper's processing steps were these. Within the assay, amplification of reference gene primers was used to estimate how many nucleated cells each sample contained. Sequence reads were collapsed and filtered to measure the absolute abundance of every unique TCRbeta CDR3 rearrangement. Productive Simpson clonality was computed per sample as the square root of Simpson's diversity index over productive rearrangements. TCRdb took over this immuneACCESS table, retaining in-frame rearrangements with V and J assigned. Such tables are incomplete; in checked studies, under half of the missing clones stem from an unresolved V gene, and the remainder is unexplained. V and J calls and clone size are given by that table; D and trimming were obtained from the DNA. The sample has under 35,000 clones on record, around 87% of them singletons. 40% to 45% of the sample belongs to the ten largest clones.

Recombination connected TRBV19 to TRBJ2-7, with 11 central nucleotides matching TRBD1. The TCR originated in a human donor in a cohort sampled during active COVID-19. The material sequenced was peripheral blood. The DNA is TGTGCCAGTAGTATCCGGACAGGGGGCGGGGAGCAGTACTTC. The encoded protein is CASSIRTGGGEQYF.